The rows below give T cell receptor beta chains drawn from one sample of a study of tumor and adjacent non-tumor tissue in lung cancer. MiXCR, applied by TCRdb to the multiplex PCR reads, yields one record per CDR3 protein. The data hold 40,000 to 45,000 distinct CDR3 sequences, with roughly two thirds observed a single time. The sequenced material came from distant non-tumor lung tissue. The receptors shown here come from a woman aged 40 to 50 with non-small cell lung cancer. The CDR3 runs from the conserved cysteine through the conserved F or W. The order of the fields is CDR3 protein, CDR3 DNA, J gene, clone size, V gene, D gene. D genes are given only for firm matches. Rows give clone size only sometimes, using once, few, many, or a class for an expanded clone.

cdr3_aa: CASSLGSTGIRSPLHF
cdr3_nt: TGTGCCAGCAGCTTAGGGTCAACAGGGATCCGATCACCCCTCCACTTT
j_call: TRBJ1-6
clone_size: few
v_call: TRBV11-2
d_call: -

cdr3_aa: CANSEALQGWEAKNIQYF
cdr3_nt: TGTGCCAACAGTGAAGCGCTTCAGGGATGGGAAGCCAAAAACATTCAGTACTTC
j_call: TRBJ2-4
clone_size: -
v_call: TRBV6-1
d_call: -

cdr3_aa: CASSKGLIFLNTEAFF
cdr3_nt: TGTGCCAGCAGCAAAGGACTCATCTTTTTGAACACTGAGGCTTTCTTT
j_call: TRBJ1-1
clone_size: -
v_call: TRBV21-1
d_call: -

cdr3_aa: CDSTDIDTQYF
cdr3_nt: TGTGACAGCACCGACATAGATACGCAGTATTTT
j_call: TRBJ2-3
clone_size: -
v_call: TRBV28
d_call: -

cdr3_aa: CTSGLDGRQAVAQYF
cdr3_nt: TGTACCAGCGGCCTGGATGGGCGTCAGGCGGTGGCCCAGTACTTC
j_call: TRBJ2-5
clone_size: once
v_call: TRBV5-4
d_call: -

cdr3_aa: CASSFSSGTRGIRHYGYTF
cdr3_nt: TGTGCCAGCAGTTTCTCTTCCGGGACCCGGGGGATAAGACACTATGGCTACACCTTC
j_call: TRBJ1-2
clone_size: -
v_call: TRBV12-3/TRBV12-4
d_call: -

cdr3_aa: CASSQGRNTEAYF
cdr3_nt: TGCGCCAGCAGCCAAGGACGGAACACTGAAGCTTACTTT
j_call: TRBJ1-1
clone_size: many
v_call: TRBV4-3
d_call: -

cdr3_aa: CASNDRVDEKLFF
cdr3_nt: TGTGCCAGCAATGACAGGGTTGATGAAAAACTGTTTTTT
j_call: TRBJ1-4
clone_size: many
v_call: TRBV6-2/TRBV6-3
d_call: TRBD1

cdr3_aa: CANSRTGTDSTQYF
cdr3_nt: TGTGCCAACAGCCGCACGGGTACGGACAGCACGCAGTATTTT
j_call: TRBJ2-3
clone_size: -
v_call: TRBV11-2
d_call: -

cdr3_aa: CSPIGPGLAGSSDTQYF
cdr3_nt: TGCAGCCCAATTGGGCCAGGACTAGCGGGGTCCTCAGATACGCAGTATTTT
j_call: TRBJ2-3
clone_size: many
v_call: TRBV29-1
d_call: TRBD2

cdr3_aa: CASSTNPMGYRAEAFF
cdr3_nt: TGTGCCAGCAGCACAAACCCCATGGGGTATCGGGCTGAAGCTTTCTTT
j_call: TRBJ1-1
clone_size: -
v_call: TRBV9
d_call: -

cdr3_aa: CNASGQGANTGELFF
cdr3_nt: TGCAATGCTTCAGGACAGGGTGCGAACACCGGGGAGCTGTTTTTT
j_call: TRBJ2-2
clone_size: -
v_call: TRBV20-1
d_call: TRBD1

cdr3_aa: CSEQGWRKFGEQFF
cdr3_nt: TGCAGCGAGCAGGGGTGGCGGAAGTTCGGTGAGCAGTTCTTC
j_call: TRBJ2-1
clone_size: -
v_call: TRBV29-1
d_call: -

cdr3_aa: CARGRGRENSPLHF
cdr3_nt: TGTGCCCGGGGGAGGGGGCGCGAGAATTCACCCCTCCACTTT
j_call: TRBJ1-6
clone_size: once
v_call: TRBV30
d_call: TRBD1

cdr3_aa: CASSTTGTAKETQYF
cdr3_nt: TGTGCCAGCAGCACCACCGGGACTGCAAAAGAGACCCAGTACTTC
j_call: TRBJ2-5
clone_size: -
v_call: TRBV7-8
d_call: -

cdr3_aa: CVSSSRRGTYEQCF
cdr3_nt: TGTGTCAGCAGTTCTAGGCGGGGCACCTACGAGCAGTGCTTC
j_call: TRBJ2-7
clone_size: -
v_call: TRBV12-3/TRBV12-4
d_call: -

cdr3_aa: CSARGRRTGSNKQYF
cdr3_nt: TGCAGTGCTAGAGGAAGGAGGACAGGGAGTAACAAGCAGTACTTC
j_call: TRBJ2-7
clone_size: few
v_call: TRBV20-1
d_call: TRBD1

cdr3_aa: CVSSRTAFEQYF
cdr3_nt: TGTGTCAGCAGCCGGACAGCGTTCGAACAGTACTTC
j_call: TRBJ2-7
clone_size: -
v_call: TRBV11-2
d_call: -

cdr3_aa: CASKRDSQETQYF
cdr3_nt: TGCGCCAGCAAAAGGGACTCTCAAGAGACCCAGTACTTC
j_call: TRBJ2-5
clone_size: -
v_call: TRBV6-6
d_call: -

cdr3_aa: CASRDPGVNVRTF
cdr3_nt: TGTGCCAGCCGGGACCCGGGGGTCAACGTCCGGACTTTC
j_call: TRBJ2-6
clone_size: -
v_call: TRBV6-2/TRBV6-3
d_call: -

cdr3_aa: CAISYSYFYSLDKQFF
cdr3_nt: TGTGCCATCAGTTACTCGTATTTTTACTCCCTGGATAAGCAGTTCTTC
j_call: TRBJ2-1
clone_size: -
v_call: TRBV6-5
d_call: -

cdr3_aa: CSGQGWREFGEQFF
cdr3_nt: TGCAGCGGGCAGGGGTGGCGGGAGTTCGGTGAGCAGTTCTTC
j_call: TRBJ2-1
clone_size: many
v_call: TRBV29-1
d_call: -

cdr3_aa: CARSRTGDSYEQYF
cdr3_nt: TGTGCCAGGAGCCGTACAGGGGACAGCTACGAGCAGTACTTC
j_call: TRBJ2-7
clone_size: once
v_call: TRBV11-1
d_call: TRBD1

cdr3_aa: CASQDAGGMGELFF
cdr3_nt: TGTGCCAGCCAAGACGCAGGGGGCATGGGGGAGCTGTTTTTT
j_call: TRBJ2-2
clone_size: few
v_call: TRBV2
d_call: TRBD1